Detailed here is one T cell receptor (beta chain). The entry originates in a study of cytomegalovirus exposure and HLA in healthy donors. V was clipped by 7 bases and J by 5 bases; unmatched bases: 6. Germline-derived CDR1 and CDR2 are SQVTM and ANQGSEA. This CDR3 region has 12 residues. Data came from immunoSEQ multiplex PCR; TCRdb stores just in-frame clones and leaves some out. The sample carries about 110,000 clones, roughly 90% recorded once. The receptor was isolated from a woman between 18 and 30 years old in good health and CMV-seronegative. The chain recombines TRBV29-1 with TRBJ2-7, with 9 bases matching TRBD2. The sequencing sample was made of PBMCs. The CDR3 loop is CSGAGGGNEQYF. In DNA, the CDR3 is TGCAGCGGAGCGGGAGGAGGCAACGAGCAGTACTTC.